Each of the 9 T cell receptor beta chains below was sequenced from the same sample in a study of blood T cell repertoires in COVID-19. Measured with immunoSEQ multiplex PCR; TCRdb has only the in-frame clones, and not every one. The data contain roughly 13,000 clones, around four fifths of them singletons. The sequencing input was peripheral blood. The receptors stem from a human donor in a cohort sampled during active COVID-19.

V gene TRBV7-6 combines with J gene TRBJ2-7; 8 bases are shared with TRBD2. Germline V gene sequence: CDR1 SGHVS, CDR2 FNYEAQ. This CDR3 is built from 17 residues. V dropped 4 bases and J dropped 5; count of bases not matched to a gene: 16. DNA for the CDR3: TGTGCCAGCAGCTCCACTCGAGCGGGGGCCCTTCGGCACGAGCAGTACTTC. Protein product: CASSSTRAGALRHEQYF.

The rearrangement uses TRBV6-6 and TRBJ1-2, with 7 bases aligning to TRBD1. With V trimmed by 6 bases and J by 4 bases, 14 bases remained unmatched. Germline V gene sequence: CDR1 MNHNY, CDR2 SVGAGI (reference sequence). The CDR3 is made up of 16 amino acids. The CDR3: CASSPRGQQDLYGYTF. In DNA, the CDR3 is TGTGCCAGCAGCCCCAGGGGACAGCAGGACCTCTATGGCTACACCTTC.

This chain connects TRBV4-1 to TRBJ1-4; D is unresolved. The V gene lost 1 base and the J gene lost 8 bases, with 8 bases spanning the gap. CDR3 length: 13 residues. The germline V gene encodes CDR1 MGHRA and CDR2 YSYEKL. The CDR3 sequence is CASSQVGEEKLFF. The CDR3 DNA reads TGCGCCAGCAGCCAAGTGGGCGAGGAAAAACTGTTTTTT.

This chain joins TRBV4-1 and TRBJ1-5, with 8 bases that match TRBD1. The CDR3 contains 14 residues. V shed 1 base and J 9 bases; nucleotides not matched to a gene: 5. Germline-derived CDR1 and CDR2 are MGHRA and YSYEKL. CDR3 nucleotides: TGCGCCAGCAGCCAAGGACAGGGGTTATGGCCCCAGCATTTT. Translation: CASSQGQGLWPQHF.

This clone was picked up a small number of times. The V and J genes are TRBV18 and TRBJ2-2; TRBD1 aligns across 9 bases. Germline V gene sequence: CDR1 KGHSH, CDR2 LQKENI. The ends lost 3 bases at V and 4 bases at J; junction bases unmatched: 6. The CDR3 length is 16 residues. The CDR3 spells CASSPDRGSGTGELFF. The CDR3 DNA is TGTGCCAGCTCACCGGACAGGGGATCAGGCACCGGGGAGCTGTTTTTT. Complete variable domain (other parts from reference TRBV18 and TRBJ2-2): NAGVMQNPRHLVRRRGQEARLRCSPMKGHSHVYWYRQLPEEGLKFMVYLQKENIIDESGMPKERFSAEFPKEGPSILRIQQVVRGDSAAYFCASSPDRGSGTGELFFGEGSRLTVL.

The chain links TRBV19 to TRBJ2-4; the D is unclear. Deletions cut 3 bases from V and 2 bases from J, with 11 bases between. Germline assignment: CDR1 LNHDA and CDR2 SQIVND (reference sequence). CDR3 length equals 15 residues. The CDR3 sequence is CASSIGHNSKNIQYF. CDR3 bases: TGTGCCAGTAGTATTGGGCACAACTCCAAAAACATTCAGTACTTC.

The V and J genes are TRBV25-1 and TRBJ1-3; D not resolved. The CDR3 runs 10 residues. V gave up 4 bases and J gave up 14 bases, with 9 bases separating them. Germline V gives CDR1 MGHDK, CDR2 SYGVNS. DNA for the CDR3: TGTGCCAGCAGTGCTGGGCGCGTATATTTT. It yields the protein CASSAGRVYF.

This clone was observed a handful of times. In nucleotides, the CDR3 is TGTGCCAGCAGCCCGACAGGGGAAAATAGCAATCAGCCCCAGCATTTT. This codes for CASSPTGENSNQPQHF. The chain carries TRBV4-2 and TRBJ1-5; TRBD1 matches at 8 bases. The V segment lost 4 bases and the J segment 0 bases; nucleotides outside the gene matches: 5. The germline V gene encodes CDR1 LGHNA and CDR2 YNFKEQ. There are 16 residues in the CDR3.

V usage is TRBV7-2 and J usage is TRBJ2-1; D is possibly TRBD1 (5 bases). Germline CDR1 SGHTA, CDR2 FQGNSA. This CDR3 comprises 15 residues. The V gene lost 3 bases and the J gene lost 6 bases, with 15 bases spanning the gap. The CDR3 coding sequence is TGTGCCAGCAGCTTTATCGACAGTAGATCCAATGAGCAGTTCTTC. Protein: CASSFIDSRSNEQFF.